This TCR beta chain comes out of a study of prognosis after radiotherapy for stage I lung cancer. Study-level background: Squamous cell carcinoma was diagnosed in more than five patients and adenocarcinoma in 11 to 13. Study-level points and caveats: Tumor specificity was not determined for the expanded TCR clones. In patients with versus without metastases, TRBV and TRBJ gene usage reportedly differed.

Researchers used two-round multiplex PCR to amplify TCR beta CDR3 starting from genomic DNA. Amplification in first-round PCR relied on primers specific to each TRBV and TRBJ gene. Universal primers primed the second round of PCR. TCRdb independently ran MiXCR on the multiplex PCR reads; one entry per CDR3 protein. The table shows some 38,000 distinct CDR3 sequences, with around a quarter occurring only once. Concerning this clonotype itself: Its antigen is still unknown. At one boundary the junction diverges from the germline segment, which might be a read error.

Looked up from germline, CDR1 is SGHVS and CDR2 is FNYEAQ. CDR3 size: 11 residues. The sequences come from PBMCs, collected before or after stereotactic body radiation therapy (not recorded which). This TCR was sampled from a donor aged 50 or older with non-small cell lung cancer. The V gene is TRBV7-6, the J gene TRBJ2-1; D not resolved. Here the CDR3 DNA reads TGTGCCAACAGCTTCGCCGATGAGCAGTTCTTC. It encodes CANSFADEQFF.